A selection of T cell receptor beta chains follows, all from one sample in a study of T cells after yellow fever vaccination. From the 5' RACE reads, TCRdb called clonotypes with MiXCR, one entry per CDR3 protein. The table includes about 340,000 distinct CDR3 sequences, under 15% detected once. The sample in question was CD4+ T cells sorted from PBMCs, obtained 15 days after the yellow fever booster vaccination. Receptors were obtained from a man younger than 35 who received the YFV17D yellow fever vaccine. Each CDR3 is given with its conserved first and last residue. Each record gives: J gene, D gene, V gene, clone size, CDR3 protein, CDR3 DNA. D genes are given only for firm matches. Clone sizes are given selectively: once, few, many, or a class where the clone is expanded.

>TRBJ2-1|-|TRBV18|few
CASSPPKGPYSGNEQFF
TGTGCCAGCTCACCACCGAAGGGTCCCTATTCCGGCAATGAGCAGTTCTTC
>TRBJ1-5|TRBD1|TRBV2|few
CASTGQGNQPQHF
TGTGCCAGCACGGGACAGGGCAATCAGCCCCAGCATTTT
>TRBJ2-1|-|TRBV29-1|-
CSVVRTPSSYNEQFF
TGCAGCGTTGTTCGGACCCCGAGCTCCTACAATGAGCAGTTCTTC
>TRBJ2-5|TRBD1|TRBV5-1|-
CASSYYTGGAEETQYF
TGCGCCAGCAGCTACTATACAGGGGGCGCGGAAGAGACCCAGTACTTC
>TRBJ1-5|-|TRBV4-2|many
CASSQDRDGNQPQHF
TGTGCCAGCAGCCAAGACAGGGACGGCAATCAGCCCCAGCATTTT
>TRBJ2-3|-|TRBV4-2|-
CASSQDERADTQYF
TGTGCCAGCAGCCAAGACGAGAGGGCAGATACGCAGTATTTT
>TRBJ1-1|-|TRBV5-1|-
CASSLAPEPYTEAFF
TGCGCCAGCAGCTTGGCCCCAGAACCCTACACTGAAGCTTTCTTT
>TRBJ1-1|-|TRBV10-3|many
CATIRGADTEAFF
TGTGCAACTATCCGGGGGGCAGACACTGAAGCTTTCTTT
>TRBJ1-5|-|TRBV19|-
CASSINLGQPQHF
TGTGCCAGTAGTATCAACCTCGGTCAGCCCCAGCATTTT
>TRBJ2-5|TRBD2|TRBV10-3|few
CAISESKTSGDQETQYF
TGTGCCATCAGTGAGTCGAAAACTAGCGGGGATCAAGAGACCCAGTACTTC
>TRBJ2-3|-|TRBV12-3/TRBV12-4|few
CASSFPGHSTDTQYF
TGTGCCAGCAGTTTTCCCGGTCATAGCACAGATACGCAGTATTTT
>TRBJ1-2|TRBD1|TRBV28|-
CASIMTGGFGYTF
TGTGCCAGCATCATGACAGGGGGCTTTGGCTACACCTTC
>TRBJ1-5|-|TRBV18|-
CASSPMRGNQPQHF
TGTGCCAGCTCACCAATGCGGGGTAATCAGCCCCAGCATTTT
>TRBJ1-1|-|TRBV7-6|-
CASSFRRGGSRGNTEAFF
TGTGCCAGCAGCTTTAGAAGAGGCGGGTCCAGGGGGAACACTGAAGCTTTCTTT
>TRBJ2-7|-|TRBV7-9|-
CASSLAGTAEQYF
TGTGCCAGCAGCTTAGCGGGGACGGCTGAGCAGTACTTC
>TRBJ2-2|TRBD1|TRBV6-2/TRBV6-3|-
CASSRGQGLTGELFF
TGTGCCAGCAGTCGAGGACAGGGCTTAACCGGGGAGCTGTTTTTT